What follows are 32 T cell receptor delta chains derived from one specimen sequenced in a study of gamma-delta chains in newborns, infants, children (dated by TCRdb to between 2018 and 2021). Data came from an Illumina MiSeq. TCRdb called clones afresh from the public reads with CATT; identical DNA rows were later merged. This sample has about 3,800 delta-chain clones in its table, and 1.9% of those were observed once. Of the sample, approximately 8.5% is held by the ten largest clones. The specimen sequenced was blood. Receptor source: a child who was a newborn, infant or young child, either healthy, febrile or measles-vaccinated (not recorded which).

About this clone: Only one base separates this from a far larger clonotype, so it likely reflects a read error. This sequence joins TRDV2 and TRDJ1, with TRDD3 matching 10 bases. The germline V gene has CDR1 GEAIGNYY and CDR2 EKD. The CDR3 totals 14 residues. CDR3 in amino acids: CACDTGGYTDRLIF. CDR3 coding DNA: TGTGCCTGTGACACTGGGGGATACACCGATAGACTCATCTTT.

This clone has just a few counts. The chain recombines TRDV2 with TRDJ3, with 11 nucleotides matching TRDD3. V lost 0 bases and J lost 0; bases outside the gene matches: 6. Germline CDR1 and CDR2: GEAIGNYY and EKD. The CDR3 covers 20 residues. CDR3 DNA: TGTGCCTGTGACACCGTACTGGGGGATATCTCCTCCTGGGACACCCGACAGATGTTTTTC. It codes for CACDTVLGDISSWDTRQMFF.

The rearrangement joins TRDV1 to TRDJ1; 7 bases map to TRDD3. The CDR3 runs to 13 residues. Germline V gene sequence: CDR1 TSWWSYY, CDR2 QGS. The ends lost 6 bases at V and 1 base at J; junction bases unmatched: 2. For the CDR3, the DNA is TGTGCTCTTGGCGGGGGATTCACCGATAAACTCATCTTT. Protein sequence: CALGGGFTDKLIF.

Details on this clone: One end of the junction varies from germline; a read error may be responsible. This rearrangement joins TRDV2 to TRDJ3; TRDD3 aligns across 8 bases. CDR3 length: 18 amino acids. Germline V lookup: CDR1 GEAIGNYY, CDR2 EKD. Written as DNA, the CDR3 is TGCGCCTGTGACGCCGCGGGATACGGAGCCCGGGACACCCGACAGATGTTTTTC. It yields the protein CACDAAGYGARDTRQMFF.

This clone was observed a handful of times. A much larger clone lies a single base off, so this may be a read error. Distinct nucleotide sequences in the sample also encode this CDR3. The chain joins TRDV2 to TRDJ2; 8 bases are shared with TRDD3. This CDR3 region has 14 residues. Germline loops: CDR1 GEAIGNYY, CDR2 EKD. V was clipped by 0 bases and J by 5 bases; unmatched bases: 1. CDR3 bases: TGTGCCTGTGACACCTTGGGGGATACAGCACAACTCTTCTTT. It is translated as CACDTLGDTAQLFF.

This clone is termed medium-sized. A much larger clone differs from this one at a single base, so this may be a read error. V gene TRDV2 combines with J gene TRDJ2, with TRDD3 identical over 9 bases. This CDR3 comprises 14 residues. J lost 5 bases, V lost 0 bases, and 0 bases had no gene match. Germline lookup yields CDR1 GEAIGNYY and CDR2 EKD. The CDR3 region is CACDTWGITAQLFF. DNA for the CDR3: TGTGCCTGTGACACCTGGGGGATAACAGCACAACTCTTCTTT.

This clone was seen a few times. One base separates it from a far larger clone, so it is likely a read error. This chain uses TRDV2 with TRDJ1; D uncertain. V was trimmed by 0 bases and J by 7 bases, leaving 20 bases between them. The CDR3 sequence is 16 residues long. Germline CDR1 reads GEAIGNYY; CDR2 reads EKD. CDR3 loop: CACDTVSIRREGKLIF. Here the CDR3 DNA reads TGTGCCTGTGACACCGTTTCTATCCGGCGGGAAGGTAAACTCATCTTT.

This clone has a handful of counts. A much bigger clone sits one base away, suggesting this may be a read error. The chain has TRDV2 and TRDJ2, with TRDD3 matching 11 bases. The J segment lost 6 bases and the V segment lost 2 bases, leaving 4 bases of the junction unmatched. CDR1 GEAIGNYY and CDR2 EKD come from the germline V gene. This CDR3 is built from 15 residues. The CDR3 nucleotides read TGTGCCTGTGACATACTGGGGGATAGGGCAGCACAACTCTTCTTT. Translation: CACDILGDRAAQLFF.

This clone appeared a few times. The V and J genes are TRDV2 and TRDJ3, with 12 nucleotides matching TRDD3. The germline V gene has CDR1 GEAIGNYY and CDR2 EKD. V lost 2 bases to trimming and J lost 2 bases; unmatched junction nucleotides: 3. This CDR3 region has 18 residues. CDR3 in DNA: TGTGCCTGTGACATACTGGGGGATACAGCCTGGGACACCCGACAGATGTTTTTC. Its protein is CACDILGDTAWDTRQMFF.

V usage is TRDV2 and J usage is TRDJ3, with 7 bases aligning to TRDD3. CDR1 is GEAIGNYY, CDR2 EKD, per germline. V shed 0 bases and J 1 base; nucleotides not matched to a gene: 5. The CDR3 has 18 amino acids. The CDR3 DNA reads TGTGCCTGTGACACCGCTGGGGGCCGTTCCTGGGACACCCGACAGATGTTTTTC. The encoded protein is CACDTAGGRSWDTRQMFF.

The rearrangement links TRDV2 to TRDJ2; 10 positions match TRDD3. This CDR3 region has 17 residues. Germline V gene data show CDR1 as GEAIGNYY and CDR2 as EKD. Trimming removed 3 bases from V and 0 bases from J; junction bases left unmatched: 6. CDR3 nucleotide sequence: TGTGCCTGTGACCTACTGGGGGATCCGACTTTGACAGCACAACTCTTCTTT. This codes for CACDLLGDPTLTAQLFF.

This clone occurred a few times. It may be a read error: a sequence one base away is much more abundant. Within the sample, other DNA sequences also encode this same CDR3. The rearrangement links TRDV2 to TRDJ3, with 8 nucleotides matching TRDD3. V gave up 0 bases and J gave up 0 bases; unmatched junction bases: 3. Germline-derived CDR1 and CDR2 are GEAIGNYY and EKD. The CDR3 has 18 residues. CDR3 region: CACDTGWGSSWDTRQMFF. CDR3 coding DNA: TGTGCCTGTGACACCGGCTGGGGGAGCTCCTGGGACACCCGACAGATGTTTTTC.

This clone came up a few times. This rearrangement joins TRDV2 to TRDJ2; 9 positions match TRDD3. V shed 3 bases and J 0 bases; nucleotides not matched to a gene: 4. Germline CDR1 and CDR2: GEAIGNYY and EKD. The CDR3 is 16 residues long. The CDR3 loop reads CACDGVGDTLTAQLFF. The DNA of the CDR3 is TGTGCCTGTGACGGGGTGGGGGATACTTTGACAGCACAACTCTTCTTT.

This clone was observed a handful of times. The rearrangement uses TRDV2 and TRDJ1, with a possible D match to TRDD3 (6 bases). From germline, CDR1 is GEAIGNYY and CDR2 EKD. CDR3 length equals 15 residues. Trimming left V 2 bases short and J 3 bases short, with 15 bases between. The CDR3 bases are TGTGCCTGTGACAGGGGGACCCTCCTCGCCGATAAACTCATCTTT. This sequence encodes CACDRGTLLADKLIF.

This clone was found a few times. This may be a read error: a much more frequent sequence differs by one nucleotide. V usage is TRDV2 and J usage is TRDJ3; 8 nucleotides line up with TRDD3. J gave up 0 bases and V 2 bases, and 8 bases lay outside the gene matches. The CDR3 totals 19 residues. CDR1 and CDR2 from the germline V gene are GEAIGNYY and EKD. The CDR3 DNA sequence: TGTGCCTGTGACAAAGTACTGGGGGTTAGCTCCTGGGACACCCGACAGATGTTTTTC. Translating gives CACDKVLGVSSWDTRQMFF.

This clone has just a few counts. The rearrangement links TRDV1 to TRDJ1; D could derive from TRDD1 or TRDD2 (5 bases each). V lost 4 bases and J 0 bases, leaving 21 bases between the germline ends. The CDR3 covers 18 residues. CDR1 and CDR2 from the germline V gene are TSWWSYY and QGS. The CDR3, as DNA: TGTGCTCTTGGGGTTCTTCCGAAATTGGTCCCGAACACCGATAAACTCATCTTT. Its translation: CALGVLPKLVPNTDKLIF.

Concerning this clone itself: Other nucleotide sequences from this sample produce the same CDR3. The chain has TRDV2 and TRDJ3; 13 positions match TRDD3. The germline V gene has CDR1 GEAIGNYY and CDR2 EKD. The J segment lost 1 base and the V segment lost 3 bases, leaving 5 bases of the junction unmatched. The CDR3 consists of 19 residues. The CDR3 loop reads CACDSLLGDTSWDTRQMFF. The CDR3 DNA follows: TGTGCCTGTGACTCCCTACTGGGGGATACGTCCTGGGACACCCGACAGATGTTTTTC.

This clone was found a few times. The sample carries other DNA sequences with the same CDR3. As DNA, the CDR3 is TGTGCCTGTGATCAACTACTGGGGGACACCGATAAACTCATCTTT. Protein: CACDQLLGDTDKLIF. The chain links TRDV2 to TRDJ1; the match to TRDD3 covers 8 bases. CDR1 is GEAIGNYY and CDR2 is EKD in the germline V gene. The CDR3 loop spans 15 amino acids. Unmatched junction bases numbered 6, after V lost 4 bases and J lost 0 bases.

About this clone itself: This sample also contains other DNA sequences that code for the same CDR3. The chain joins TRDV2 to TRDJ1; 8 bases are a match to TRDD3. Looked up from germline, CDR1 is GEAIGNYY and CDR2 is EKD. The junction had 7 bases not matched to a gene; V was cut back by 4 bases and J by 4 bases. The CDR3 is 14 residues long. The CDR3 region is CACDSWGSLDKLIF. The CDR3 bases are TGTGCCTGTGATTCCTGGGGGAGTCTCGATAAACTCATCTTT.

For this clone: Within the sample, other DNA sequences also encode this same CDR3. V is TRDV1 and J is TRDJ2; TRDD3 matches at 8 bases. V gave up 8 bases and J gave up 0 bases; unmatched junction bases: 29. The length of the CDR3 is 23 residues. CDR1 and CDR2 from the germline V gene are TSWWSYY and QGS. The CDR3 region has the DNA TGTGCTCTTTATACCCCGCACTGGGGGCCCACAAAGATATTTCTTACTTTGACAGCACAACTCTTCTTT. As protein: CALYTPHWGPTKIFLTLTAQLFF.

A few counts support this clone. The same CDR3 arises from other DNA sequences in this sample as well. The chain is built from TRDV2 and TRDJ3; D might be TRDD3 (6 bases). Germline V gene lookup returns CDR1 GEAIGNYY and CDR2 EKD. The CDR3 contains 18 residues. Trimming removed 0 bases from V and 0 bases from J, with 11 bases in between. The CDR3 loop reads CACDTLLGSSWDTRQMFF. The CDR3 coding sequence is TGTGCCTGTGACACCTTACTGGGAAGCTCCTGGGACACCCGACAGATGTTTTTC.

By share of the sample, this clone is large (0.1 to 1%). Other DNA sequences of this sample code for an identical CDR3. The rearrangement joins TRDV2 to TRDJ3, with 11 bases fitting TRDD3. This CDR3 has 18 residues. The germline V gene encodes CDR1 GEAIGNYY and CDR2 EKD. After removal of 0 bases from V and 5 bases from J, the junction contained 5 bases not matched to a gene. For the CDR3, the DNA is TGTGCCTGTGACACCGTATCTGGGGGATACAGGGACACCCGACAGATGTTTTTC. This sequence encodes CACDTVSGGYRDTRQMFF.

V is TRDV2 and J is TRDJ3, with TRDD3 matching 11 bases. The J segment lost 0 bases and the V segment lost 3 bases, leaving 6 bases of the junction unmatched. Germline V gene lookup returns CDR1 GEAIGNYY and CDR2 EKD. There are 19 residues in the CDR3. In DNA, the CDR3 is TGTGCCTGTGACCCTCTACTGGGGGATAGCTCCTGGGACACCCGACAGATGTTTTTC. It codes for CACDPLLGDSSWDTRQMFF.

As regards this clone: This likely traces to a read error, being one base from a far larger clone. The identical CDR3 is also encoded by other nucleotide sequences in the sample. The chain carries TRDV2 and TRDJ1; 13 bases are shared with TRDD3. This CDR3 has 16 residues. Germline V lookup: CDR1 GEAIGNYY, CDR2 EKD. The V and J ends lost 3 bases and 5 bases, in that order; junction bases with no gene match: 8. The CDR3, as DNA: TGTGCCTGTGACGTACTGGGGGATACGACCACTGATAAACTCATCTTT. Translation gives CACDVLGDTTTDKLIF.

Note on this clone: This likely traces to a read error, being one base from a far larger clone. This sequence joins TRDV2 and TRDJ3, with D tentatively TRDD3 (5 bases). V was pared by 3 bases and J by 0 bases, with 11 bases between. In germline, CDR1 is GEAIGNYY, CDR2 EKD. The CDR3 length is 17 residues. For the CDR3, the DNA is TGTGCCTGTGACTACTGGAGGAGCTCCTGGGACACCCGACAGATGTTTTTC. Translated: CACDYWRSSWDTRQMFF.

This clone was recorded a few times. One end of the junction is discordant with germline, which a read error may explain. V gene TRDV2 combines with J gene TRDJ2, with 10 positions matching TRDD3. CDR1 and CDR2 (germline): GEAIGNYY, EKD. The CDR3 contains 17 residues. CDR3 loop: CACDPLGDRALAAQLFF. The CDR3 region has the DNA TGTGCCTGTGACCCGCTGGGGGATAGGGCTTTGGCAGCACAACTCTTCTTT.

The chain employs TRDV2 and TRDJ1; 7 nucleotides match TRDD3. V dropped 0 bases and J dropped 4; count of bases not matched to a gene: 7. CDR3 size: 15 residues. The germline CDR1 and CDR2 sequences are GEAIGNYY and EKD. Here the CDR3 reads CACDTVGIYNDKLIF. CDR3 sequence (DNA): TGTGCCTGTGACACCGTGGGGATATATAACGATAAACTCATCTTT.

This chain uses TRDV2 with TRDJ3; TRDD3 matches 9 bases. The CDR3 runs to 18 residues. The germline V gene encodes CDR1 GEAIGNYY and CDR2 EKD. V lost 0 bases, J lost 1 base, and 3 bases stayed unmatched. CDR3 coding DNA: TGTGCCTGTGACACCGCGGGGGATACTTCCTGGGACACCCGACAGATGTTTTTC. Amino acids: CACDTAGDTSWDTRQMFF.

V usage is TRDV2 and J usage is TRDJ3; 10 bases are shared with TRDD3. Germline V lookup: CDR1 GEAIGNYY, CDR2 EKD. With 0 bases clipped from V and 0 bases from J, the junction kept 13 bases outside the gene matches. The CDR3 is made up of 22 amino acids. The CDR3: CACDTVRGDTRGSSWDTRQMFF. CDR3 bases: TGTGCCTGTGACACCGTACGGGGGGATACGCGGGGAAGCTCCTGGGACACCCGACAGATGTTTTTC.

V and J are TRDV2 and TRDJ3; possibly TRDD3 for D (6 bases). V shed 0 bases and J shed 0 bases, with 11 bases lying between them. The CDR3 is made up of 18 amino acids. CDR1 is GEAIGNYY, CDR2 EKD, per germline. DNA for the CDR3: TGTGCCTGTGACACCGTAGGGGATTACTCCTGGGACACCCGACAGATGTTTTTC. Encoded protein: CACDTVGDYSWDTRQMFF.

As to this clone: A much larger clonotype is one base distant, so this may be a read error. This same CDR3 is encoded by further DNA sequences in the sample. J is TRDJ2 and V is TRDV2, with 13 bases fitting TRDD3. The CDR3 runs to 14 residues. The trim removed 2 bases at V and 8 bases at J, leaving 1 base unmatched. CDR1 and CDR2 from the germline V gene are GEAIGNYY and EKD. This CDR3 reads CACDILGDTAQLFF. The CDR3 coding sequence is TGTGCCTGTGACATACTGGGGGATACGGCACAACTCTTCTTT.

By its share, this clone is medium-sized (0.01 to 0.1%). The chain joins TRDV3 to TRDJ1; 11 nucleotides align to TRDD3. The CDR3 is 21 amino acids. V shed 0 bases, J shed 5 bases, and the junction held 26 bases outside the gene matches. The V gene's germline CDR1 is TVYSNPD and CDR2 GDNSRS (reference sequence). The chain's CDR3 is CAFSAWAVYWGIRCGEDKLIF. For the CDR3, the DNA is TGTGCCTTTAGTGCTTGGGCTGTCTACTGGGGGATAAGATGTGGCGAGGATAAACTCATCTTT.